This passage covers 24 T cell receptor beta chains from one sample sequenced in a study of blood T cell repertoires in COVID-19. The method was immunoSEQ multiplex PCR; TCRdb's version includes in-frame clones alone and lacks a portion of them. In the table there are 50,000 or so clones, about nine tenths of which are singletons. The specimen sequenced was peripheral blood. The origin of the receptors is a man in his 70s with acute or convalescent COVID-19.

The chain uses TRBV9 and TRBJ2-1; D is undetermined. This CDR3 has 13 residues. CDR1 SGDLS and CDR2 YYNGEE come from the germline V gene. The germline V and J ends were trimmed by 0 bases and 9 bases, with 10 bases remaining between them. The CDR3 reads CASSVDVVAEQFF. In nucleotides, the CDR3 is TGTGCCAGCAGCGTAGACGTGGTGGCTGAGCAGTTCTTC. The whole variable domain, remainder taken from reference TRBV9 and TRBJ2-1, is DSGVTQTPKHLITATGQRVTLRCSPRSGDLSVYWYQQSLDQGLQFLIQYYNGEERAKGNILERFSAQQFPDLHSELNLSSLELGDSALYFCASSVDVVAEQFFGPGTRLTVL.

This chain joins TRBV2 and TRBJ2-4; TRBD1 matches 8 bases. This CDR3 spans 17 amino acids. The ends lost 2 bases at V and 2 bases at J; junction bases unmatched: 8. CDR1 SNHLY and CDR2 FYNNEI come from the germline V gene. The CDR3 nucleotides are TGTGCCAGCAGTGAACGGACAGGGAAGTGGACCAAAAACATTCAGTACTTC. Translated, it gives CASSERTGKWTKNIQYF.

In this sample, this clone turned up a few times. The rearrangement uses TRBV28 and TRBJ2-7; 9 nucleotides agree with TRBD1. The length of the CDR3 is 14 residues. The ends lost 4 bases at V and 7 bases at J; junction bases unmatched: 8. CDR1 and CDR2 from the germline V gene are MDHEN and SYDVKM. CDR3 sequence: CASSSGTGQWEQYV. The CDR3 DNA follows: TGTGCCAGCAGTTCCGGGACAGGGCAGTGGGAGCAGTACGTC.

J is TRBJ2-2 and V is TRBV6-5; D unclear. The germline CDR1 and CDR2 sequences are MNHEY and SVGAGI. V was clipped by 4 bases and J by 4 bases, with 16 bases between them. This CDR3 has 16 residues. The CDR3 nucleotides are TGTGCCAGCAGTTCTCCCCGTCAAGCGCCCACCGGGGAGCTGTTTTTT. It encodes CASSSPRQAPTGELFF.

This clone has a handful of counts. The chain combines TRBV24-1 with TRBJ1-2, with D perhaps matching TRBD1 (6 bases). Trimming cost V 5 bases and J 2 bases, with 14 bases left between them. The CDR3 extends over 15 amino acids. CDR1 KGHDR and CDR2 SFDVKD come from the germline V gene. The CDR3 region has the DNA TGTGCCACCAGTGGAAACAGGGACGGAAACTATGGCTACACCTTC. It is translated as CATSGNRDGNYGYTF.

This clone was observed a few times. This chain uses TRBV6-6 with TRBJ2-2, with D possibly being TRBD2 (6 bases). The CDR3 is 18 amino acids. V dropped 5 bases and J dropped 3 bases, with 22 bases sitting between them. Germline CDR1 MNHNY, CDR2 SVGAGI (reference sequence). CDR3 loop: CASSLRGAGGVDTGELFF. CDR3 nucleotide sequence: TGTGCCAGCAGTCTCCGCGGTGCGGGCGGGGTAGACACCGGGGAGCTGTTTTTT.

J is TRBJ1-2 and V is TRBV7-2, with D hard to call. CDR1 and CDR2 (germline): SGHTA, FQGNSA. This CDR3 contains 13 residues. Trimming removed 0 bases from V and 4 bases from J, with 6 bases in between. Written as DNA, the CDR3 is TGTGCCAGCAGCTTAGCCCAGGCCTATGGCTACACCTTC. It yields the protein CASSLAQAYGYTF. The variable domain in full, with the rest retrieved from reference TRBV7-2 and TRBJ1-2, is GAGVSQSPSNKVTEKGKDVELRCDPISGHTALYWYRQSLGQGLEFLIYFQGNSAPDKSGLPSDRFSAERTGGSVSTLTIQRTQQEDSAVYLCASSLAQAYGYTFGSGTRLTVV.

This chain links TRBV5-5 with TRBJ1-2; D uncertain. This CDR3 is built from 13 residues. V was cut by 4 bases and J by 4 bases, with 11 bases left in between. Germline assignment: CDR1 SGHKS and CDR2 YYEKEE (reference sequence). The CDR3 sequence is CASSLTTSYGYTF. For the CDR3, the DNA is TGTGCCAGCAGCCTTACTACCAGCTATGGCTACACCTTC.

This chain connects TRBV9 to TRBJ2-3; 9 positions agree with TRBD1. The CDR3 extends over 15 amino acids. V lost 4 bases and J lost 8; bases outside the gene matches: 11. The germline V gene has CDR1 SGDLS and CDR2 YYNGEE. CDR3 region: CASSPPGTGSFTQYF. For the CDR3, the DNA is TGTGCCAGCAGCCCCCCCGGGACAGGGAGTTTTACGCAGTATTTT.

In nucleotides, the CDR3 is TGTGCCAGCAGCGACGGACAGGGGGGCACAGATACGCAGTATTTT. Encoded protein: CASSDGQGGTDTQYF. The rearrangement uses TRBV13 and TRBJ2-3; 10 bases align to TRBD1. V lost 5 bases, J lost 1 base, and 3 bases stayed unmatched. The germline V gene encodes CDR1 PRHDT and CDR2 FYEKMQ (reference sequence). The CDR3 covers 15 residues.

This chain uses TRBV7-9 with TRBJ1-3, with D uncertain. V lost 1 base to trimming and J lost 8 bases, with 15 bases between them. The CDR3 runs 15 residues. Per the germline V gene, CDR1 is SEHNR and CDR2 is FQNEAQ (reference sequence). CDR3 DNA sequence: TGTGCCAGCAGCTTAGATCCAAGAGGGCGGGACACCATATATTTT. It specifies CASSLDPRGRDTIYF.

This sequence joins TRBV5-1 and TRBJ2-3; a weak D match, TRBD1 (6 bases). V dropped 4 bases and J dropped 5 bases, with 17 bases sitting between them. CDR3 size: 15 residues. Germline V gene data show CDR1 as SGHRS and CDR2 as YFSETQ. The CDR3 region has the DNA TGCGCCAGCAGCCTGGTGCCAGGGGCGGTAGATACGCAGTATTTT. Its protein is CASSLVPGAVDTQYF.

J is TRBJ1-5 and V is TRBV19; D may be TRBD1 (5 bases). The CDR3 has 15 amino acids. Germline V gene sequence: CDR1 LNHDA, CDR2 SQIVND (reference sequence). Trimming took 0 bases from V and 3 from J, leaving 9 bases between them. Here the CDR3 DNA reads TGTGCCAGTAGTATAGATCAGACAGTCAATCAGCCCCAGCATTTT. Translation: CASSIDQTVNQPQHF. Supplemented by reference TRBV19 and TRBJ1-5, the full variable domain reads DGGITQSPKYLFRKEGQNVTLSCEQNLNHDAMYWYRQDPGQGLRLIYYSQIVNDFQKGDIAEGYSVSREKKESFPLTVTSAQKNPTAFYLCASSIDQTVNQPQHFGDGTRLSIL.

The chain links TRBV7-2 to TRBJ1-2; TRBD1 matches 10 bases. CDR3 length equals 14 residues. V dropped 4 bases and J dropped 6; count of bases not matched to a gene: 5. Germline-derived CDR1 and CDR2 are SGHTA and FQGNSA. The CDR3 DNA follows: TGTGCCAGCAGCTCACCGGGACAGGGGCATGGCTACACCTTC. It codes for CASSSPGQGHGYTF.

The J gene is TRBJ1-3, the V gene TRBV9, with D possibly being TRBD1 (6 bases). This CDR3 is 13 amino acids long. Germline V gene data show CDR1 as SGDLS and CDR2 as YYNGEE. V was trimmed by 4 bases and J by 7 bases, leaving 12 bases between them. CDR3 loop: CASSQGPGNTIYF. CDR3 coding DNA: TGTGCCAGCAGCCAGGGGCCCGGTAACACCATATATTTT.

The chain has TRBV7-3 and TRBJ2-1; TRBD1 matches at 10 bases. J lost 9 bases, V lost 5 bases, and 4 bases had no gene match. This CDR3 has 13 amino acids. CDR1 SGHTA and CDR2 FQGTGA come from the germline V gene. For the CDR3, the DNA is TGTGCCAGCAGCAGACGGGACAGGGGTGAGCAGTTCTTC. This encodes CASSRRDRGEQFF.

The V and J genes are TRBV9 and TRBJ1-2; tentatively, D is TRBD1 (5 bases). Trimming removed 4 bases at V and 1 base at J, with 14 bases between. This CDR3 has 15 residues. CDR1 is SGDLS and CDR2 is YYNGEE in the germline V gene. The CDR3 bases are TGTGCCAGCAGCCCACAGACAGCCCTTAACTATGGCTACACCTTC. This gives the protein CASSPQTALNYGYTF. Supplemented by reference TRBV9 and TRBJ1-2, the full variable domain reads DSGVTQTPKHLITATGQRVTLRCSPRSGDLSVYWYQQSLDQGLQFLIQYYNGEERAKGNILERFSAQQFPDLHSELNLSSLELGDSALYFCASSPQTALNYGYTFGSGTRLTVV.

The table lists this clone with a few counts. The chain's CDR3 is CSASSQVVPEAFF. The CDR3 DNA sequence: TGCAGTGCTAGTTCCCAGGTCGTCCCTGAAGCTTTCTTT. This rearrangement joins TRBV20-1 to TRBJ1-1; D is undetermined. This CDR3 comprises 13 residues. The germline V gene encodes CDR1 DFQATT and CDR2 SNEGSKA (reference sequence). V was cut by 3 bases and J by 6 bases, with 14 bases left in between.

The gene calls are TRBV9 and TRBJ2-5; weak D call: TRBD2 (7 bases). The germline V gene encodes CDR1 SGDLS and CDR2 YYNGEE. With 1 base removed from V and 5 bases from J, the gap between germline ends came to 12 bases. The CDR3 consists of 14 residues. CDR3 coding DNA: TGTGCCAGCAGCGTATGGGGGGGCCCGGAGACCCAGTACTTC. This gives the protein CASSVWGGPETQYF.

CDR3 in amino acids: CASSLYRSTTYEQYV. CDR3 DNA sequence: TGTGCCAGCAGCTTATACAGGAGTACCACCTACGAGCAGTACGTC. The chain carries TRBV5-6 and TRBJ2-7, with D perhaps matching TRBD1 (5 bases). The V end lost 2 bases, the J end lost 2 bases, and 14 bases lay between the germline ends. The CDR3 contains 15 residues. The V gene's germline CDR1 is SGHDT and CDR2 YYEEEE.

This clone was observed a handful of times. The chain combines TRBV7-2 with TRBJ2-5; D remains ambiguous. CDR3 length equals 17 residues. Germline CDR1 and CDR2: SGHTA and FQGNSA. The V end lost 4 bases, the J end lost 5 bases, and 23 bases lay between the germline ends. The CDR3 reads CASSYNTRRIPGETQYF. As DNA, the CDR3 is TGTGCCAGCAGCTATAACACGAGACGCATCCCCGGGGAGACCCAGTACTTC. Full variable domain (missing parts from reference TRBV7-2 and TRBJ2-5): GAGVSQSPSNKVTEKGKDVELRCDPISGHTALYWYRQSLGQGLEFLIYFQGNSAPDKSGLPSDRFSAERTGGSVSTLTIQRTQQEDSAVYLCASSYNTRRIPGETQYFGPGTRLLVL.

The chain couples TRBV18 to TRBJ1-2; D is perhaps TRBD1 (6 bases). This CDR3 spans 14 amino acids. Germline V gene sequence: CDR1 KGHSH, CDR2 LQKENI. Trimming removed 5 bases at V and 3 bases at J, with 13 bases between. CDR3 coding DNA: TGTGCCAGCTCAACCGCAGGGGTTGACTATGGCTACACCTTC. Residues: CASSTAGVDYGYTF.

CDR3 in DNA: TGTGCCAGCAGCCATTATTTGGGCGGCTACACCTTC. Its translation: CASSHYLGGYTF. The V gene is TRBV3-1 (or the pseudogene TRBV3-2), the J gene TRBJ1-2; D gene uncertain. The V gene lost 3 bases and the J gene lost 8 bases, with 10 bases spanning the gap. CDR3 size: 12 residues. The germline CDR1 and CDR2 sequences are LGHDT and YNNKEL (reference sequence).

J is TRBJ2-5 and V is TRBV7-9; 14 bases are a match to TRBD2. The trim removed 4 bases at V and 1 base at J, leaving 2 bases unmatched. The CDR3 contains 16 residues. Per the germline V gene, CDR1 is SEHNR and CDR2 is FQNEAQ (reference sequence). The CDR3 spells CASSSGLAGAQETQYF. In DNA form, the CDR3 reads TGTGCCAGCAGCTCGGGACTAGCGGGGGCCCAAGAGACCCAGTACTTC.